The 17 T cell receptor beta chains below come from one sample, sequenced in a study of T cell repertoires in cytomegalovirus infection. These TCRs are of unknown antigen specificity. TCRdb re-derived calls from the reads in MiXCR, one entry per CDR3 protein. The sample holds 800,000 to 950,000 distinct CDR3 sequences, over 25% seen once. This specimen consisted of cultured CD8+ T cells from PBMCs, obtained from culture after CMV antigen stimulation. The origin of the receptors is a human donor in good health (CMV status not recorded). Some clones in this sample may be carry-over from other donors' samples.

This clonotype was picked up many times. V and J are TRBV7-9 and TRBJ2-7; D call uncertain. Germline V lookup: CDR1 SEHNR, CDR2 FQNEAQ (reference sequence). V lost 11 bases and J lost 6, with 17 bases in between. The CDR3 totals 12 residues. The CDR3 sequence: CAPLAWEGEQYF. CDR3 in DNA: TGTGCCCCCCTTGCGTGGGAAGGCGAGCAGTACTTC.

This chain links TRBV11-2 with TRBJ1-6; D uncertain. CDR3 length: 18 residues. Trimming shortened V by 5 bases and J by 7 bases, and 24 bases separated the two germline ends. Germline V gene lookup returns CDR1 SGHAT and CDR2 FQNNGV. The CDR3 DNA reads TGTGCCAGCAGCCCCGGGCCGGAAGCCACTCTACCCAATTCACCCCTCCACTTT. Its translation is CASSPGPEATLPNSPLHF.

This clonotype came up many times. J is TRBJ2-3 and V is TRBV27, with 7 bases that match TRBD1. Looked up from germline, CDR1 is MNHEY and CDR2 is SMNVEV (reference sequence). The CDR3 covers 15 residues. The V and J ends lost 2 bases and 3 bases, in that order; junction bases with no gene match: 5. CDR3: CASSLEGAGTDTQYF. The CDR3 DNA reads TGTGCCAGCAGTTTAGAGGGGGCTGGGACAGATACGCAGTATTTT.

The chain links TRBV27 to TRBJ2-2, with 7 bases fitting TRBD1. CDR3 length equals 13 residues. Germline V lookup: CDR1 MNHEY, CDR2 SMNVEV (reference sequence). The V segment lost 8 bases and the J segment 4 bases; nucleotides outside the gene matches: 4. The CDR3 sequence: CASSTGTTGELFF. CDR3 bases: TGTGCCAGCTCGACAGGGACCACCGGGGAGCTGTTTTTT.

The chain links TRBV6-5 to TRBJ2-1; D ambiguous. The CDR3 length is 13 residues. Trimming left V 4 bases short and J 6 bases short, with 10 bases between. The germline gives CDR1 MNHEY, CDR2 SVGAGI. Here the CDR3 DNA reads TGTGCCAGCAGTTTGTACACGGGCAATGAGCAGTTCTTC. Its translation: CASSLYTGNEQFF.

The chain couples TRBV5-5 to TRBJ2-4; perhaps TRBD2 as D (6 bases). Germline loops: CDR1 SGHKS, CDR2 YYEKEE (reference sequence). V was trimmed by 4 bases and J by 7 bases, leaving 18 bases between them. The CDR3 covers 15 residues. The CDR3 region is CASSGGTPDGNIQYF. The CDR3 region has the DNA TGTGCCAGCAGCGGCGGGACTCCGGACGGCAACATTCAGTACTTC.

This chain joins TRBV9 and TRBJ1-2, with a weak D call TRBD1 (6 bases). This CDR3 comprises 13 residues. Per germline, CDR1 SGDLS and CDR2 YYNGEE. V lost 0 bases and J 7 bases, leaving 10 bases between the germline ends. The CDR3 here is CASSVEQGGGYTF. The DNA for the CDR3 is TGTGCCAGCAGCGTAGAACAGGGCGGTGGCTACACCTTC.

This clonotype appeared many times. The V gene is TRBV7-2, the J gene TRBJ1-5, with D unclear. Germline V gene sequence: CDR1 SGHTA, CDR2 FQGNSA. The V end lost 2 bases, the J end lost 4 bases, and 12 bases lay between the germline ends. The CDR3 covers 15 residues. CDR3 sequence reads: CASSLITATNQPQHF. The DNA of the CDR3 is TGTGCCAGCAGCTTAATAACAGCGACAAATCAGCCCCAGCATTTT.

V usage is TRBV5-4 and J usage is TRBJ1-1; no clear D. Trimming left V 4 bases short and J 7 bases short, with 11 bases between. The CDR3 loop spans 12 amino acids. CDR1 and CDR2 from the germline V gene are SGHNT and YYREEE (reference sequence). Written as DNA, the CDR3 is TGTGCCAGCAGCGGTCAGAGCGATGAAGCTTTCTTT. Its protein is CASSGQSDEAFF.

The chain is built from TRBV9 and TRBJ1-1, with 11 bases matching TRBD1. Germline V gene data show CDR1 as SGDLS and CDR2 as YYNGEE. V was clipped by 3 bases and J by 5 bases; unmatched bases: 6. CDR3 size: 15 residues. The CDR3 spells CASSDGQGATTEAFF. CDR3 coding DNA: TGTGCCAGCAGCGATGGACAGGGGGCAACGACTGAAGCTTTCTTT. The full variable domain, its missing parts supplied by reference TRBV9 and TRBJ1-1, is DSGVTQTPKHLITATGQRVTLRCSPRSGDLSVYWYQQSLDQGLQFLIQYYNGEERAKGNILERFSAQQFPDLHSELNLSSLELGDSALYFCASSDGQGATTEAFFGQGTRLTVV.

In nucleotides, the CDR3 is TGTGCCACCAGTGATAAAGACAGGGAAACCTACGAGCAGTACGTC. Protein product: CATSDKDRETYEQYV. V and J are TRBV24-1 and TRBJ2-7; TRBD1 matches at 7 bases. From germline, CDR1 is KGHDR and CDR2 SFDVKD. Germline trimming cut 3 bases from V and 2 bases from J; bases unmatched to any gene: 6. The CDR3 extends over 15 amino acids.

This clonotype was counted only a few times. This rearrangement joins TRBV6-6 to TRBJ2-7; unclear D gene. Trimming cost V 0 bases and J 1 base, with 10 bases left between them. This CDR3 has 15 amino acids. The germline CDR1 and CDR2 sequences are MNHNY and SVGAGI (reference sequence). The CDR3 nucleotides read TGTGCCAGCAGTTACTCGATGTTGGATTCCTACGAGCAGTACGTC. Translated, it gives CASSYSMLDSYEQYV.

V is TRBV6-6 and J is TRBJ2-7, with 8 positions matching TRBD1. The V and J ends lost 5 bases and 5 bases, in that order; junction bases with no gene match: 8. The CDR3 totals 14 residues. Germline V gene data show CDR1 as MNHNY and CDR2 as SVGAGI (reference sequence). This CDR3 reads CASSTLDRVNEQYF. In nucleotides, the CDR3 is TGTGCCAGCAGTACCCTGGACAGGGTCAACGAGCAGTACTTC.

This sequence joins TRBV7-9 and TRBJ1-1; 11 bases agree with TRBD1. This CDR3 region has 14 residues. The V and J ends lost 5 bases and 7 bases, in that order; junction bases with no gene match: 6. Germline lookup yields CDR1 SEHNR and CDR2 FQNEAQ (reference sequence). CDR3 nucleotide sequence: TGTGCCAGCAGCGACCGGGACAGGGGGGATGAAGCTTTCTTT. Its protein product is CASSDRDRGDEAFF.

The chain joins TRBV7-6 to TRBJ2-5; maybe TRBD2 (7 bases). The CDR3 contains 15 residues. Trimming removed 2 bases from V and 0 bases from J, with 10 bases in between. From germline, CDR1 is SGHVS and CDR2 FNYEAQ. The CDR3, as DNA: TGTGCCAGCAGCTTACAGGGGAGGGACCAAGAGACCCAGTACTTC. It yields the protein CASSLQGRDQETQYF.

This clonotype has a handful of counts. This chain uses TRBV19 with TRBJ2-4; D might be TRBD2 (5 bases). The V gene's germline CDR1 is LNHDA and CDR2 SQIVND (reference sequence). V was cut by 7 bases and J by 0 bases, with 13 bases left in between. CDR3 length: 15 residues. In DNA form, the CDR3 reads TGTGCCAGTACCCCCGGGGTGGGAGCCAAAAACATTCAGTACTTC. It yields the protein CASTPGVGAKNIQYF. Full variable domain (rest looked up from reference TRBV19 and TRBJ2-4): DGGITQSPKYLFRKEGQNVTLSCEQNLNHDAMYWYRQDPGQGLRLIYYSQIVNDFQKGDIAEGYSVSREKKESFPLTVTSAQKNPTAFYLCASTPGVGAKNIQYFGAGTRLSVL.

This clonotype was counted between two and nine times. This chain joins TRBV19 and TRBJ1-5; tentatively, D is TRBD1 (5 bases). With 0 bases removed from V and 0 bases from J, the gap between germline ends came to 6 bases. The CDR3 has 15 amino acids. The germline V gene has CDR1 LNHDA and CDR2 SQIVND (reference sequence). CDR3 nucleotides: TGTGCCAGTAGTATAGACGACAGTAGCAATCAGCCCCAGCATTTT. Amino acid sequence: CASSIDDSSNQPQHF.